This TCR beta chain came from a study of technical replicates of blood from several donors. V dropped 3 bases and J dropped 1 base, with 16 bases sitting between them. This CDR3 spans 16 amino acids. Germline lookup yields CDR1 SGDLS and CDR2 YYNGEE. Produced via immunoSEQ multiplex PCR; TCRdb's table is partial and in-frame only. The table has about 84,000 clones, 93% seen once. The rearrangement links TRBV9 to TRBJ1-1, with D uncertain. The sequenced material came from T cells isolated from PBMCs. The source of this sequence is a human donor in good health. CDR3 amino acids: CASSEGGSLGNTEAFF. CDR3 DNA: TGTGCCAGCAGCGAGGGAGGGTCTTTGGGGAACACTGAAGCTTTCTTT. Complete variable domain (other parts from reference TRBV9 and TRBJ1-1): DSGVTQTPKHLITATGQRVTLRCSPRSGDLSVYWYQQSLDQGLQFLIQYYNGEERAKGNILERFSAQQFPDLHSELNLSSLELGDSALYFCASSEGGSLGNTEAFFGQGTRLTVV.